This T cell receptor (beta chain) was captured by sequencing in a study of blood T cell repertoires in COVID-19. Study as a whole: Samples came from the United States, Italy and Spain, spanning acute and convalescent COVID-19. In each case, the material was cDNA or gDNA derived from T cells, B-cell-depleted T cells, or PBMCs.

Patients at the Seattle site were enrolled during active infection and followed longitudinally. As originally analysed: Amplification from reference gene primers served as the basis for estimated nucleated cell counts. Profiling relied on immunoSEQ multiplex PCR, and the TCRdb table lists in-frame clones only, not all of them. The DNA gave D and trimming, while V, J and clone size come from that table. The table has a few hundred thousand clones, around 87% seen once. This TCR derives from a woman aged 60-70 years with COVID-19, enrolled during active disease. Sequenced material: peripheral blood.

CDR3 bases: TGTGCCAGCAGGGGGACAGGGGCCTACGAGCAGTACTTC. This codes for CASRGTGAYEQYF. The chain uses TRBV27 and TRBJ2-7; 10 nucleotides line up with TRBD1. CDR1 is MNHEY and CDR2 is SMNVEV in the germline V gene (reference sequence). The CDR3 runs 13 residues. The V and J ends lost 6 bases and 2 bases, in that order; junction bases with no gene match: 1.